This T cell receptor beta chain is drawn from a study of naive and memory T cell subsets. The study's findings and limits: There was no ground truth to check naive and memory subset results.

An equimolar mix of two oligonucleotides served as the beta constant-region primer for TRBC1 and TRBC2. Ligated cDNA was amplified by four rounds of PCR with nested alpha and beta constant-region primers and SP2. One entry per CDR3 protein, called by TCRdb with MiXCR from the UMI-ligation and nested PCR reads. The sample consists of 140,000 to 150,000 distinct CDR3 sequences, over 15% of them appearing once. Trimming cost V 9 bases and J 0 bases, with 8 bases left between them. The CDR3 extends over 12 amino acids. With respect to this clonotype: Its antigen is unidentified.

Alpha and beta libraries were amplified separately from the second PCR onward. The sample consisted of naive CD4+ T cells from blood. The source is a human donor in good health. The chain carries TRBV12-3 or TRBV12-4 and TRBJ2-5, with TRBD1 as a possible D gene (6 bases). CDR3 protein: CARTGDQETQYF. CDR3 coding DNA: TGTGCCAGGACAGGAGACCAAGAGACCCAGTACTTC.